This section outlines one T cell receptor (beta chain) sequence together with its context. Antigen specificity is unknown. Following extraction, RNA underwent reverse transcription to cDNA, which served as the sequencing template. Data came from immunoSEQ multiplex PCR; TCRdb stores just in-frame clones and leaves some out. The sample lists 200,000 or so clones, about 56% seen once, with 4.9% in the top ten. PBMCs provided sorted CD4+ and CD8+ T cells. This specimen comes from a study of CD8+ T cells in alopecia areata. Study-wide findings and caveats: Across lesional scalp, and particularly alopecia totalis/universalis, clonality surpassed that of normal scalp. Against the mouse data, patients shared TCRs less clearly, possibly for HLA reasons.

Sequencing was done on a sample of CD8+ T cells sorted from blood. This receptor was taken from a human donor in good health.

Here the CDR3 DNA reads TGTGCCAGCAGCGGGTATTCCGACAATGAGCAGTTCTTC. Translating it yields CASSGYSDNEQFF. This rearrangement joins TRBV11-2 to TRBJ2-1; D not certain. The V end lost 5 bases, the J end lost 5 bases, and 10 bases lay between the germline ends. This CDR3 contains 13 residues. Germline loops: CDR1 SGHAT, CDR2 FQNNGV.